Listed below are T cell receptor beta chains from one sample, sequenced in a study of T cell responses to AZD1222 COVID-19 vaccine. Produced via immunoSEQ multiplex PCR; TCRdb's table is partial and in-frame only. The repertoire holds under 150,000 clones, 80% to 95% seen once, with 3.1% in the top ten. The sequencing here drew on peripheral blood, taken on day 0 of AZD1222 vaccination. These receptors originate from an adult in good health. Each CDR3 is given with its conserved first and last residue. A D gene is named only where the DNA matches it firmly.

V gene | CDR3 length | D gene | CDR3 protein
TRBV19 | 14 | TRBD1 | CASTGRQGHQPQHF
TRBV27 | 14 | NA | CASSSWENNSPLHF
TRBV5-1 | 14 | NA | CASSLGQNNSPLHF
TRBV10-1 | 16 | NA | CAGRARAGAGPDTQYF
TRBV18 | 17 | TRBD2 | CASSPTPGLAVHNEQFF
TRBV6-2/TRBV6-3 | 15 | TRBD1 | CASSFTTGASYEQYF
TRBV24-1 | 15 | NA | CATSDSAVGEKKLFF
TRBV4-1 | 15 | NA | CASSQARRSATEAFF
TRBV18 | 14 | NA | CASSPRAGYNEQFF
TRBV19 | 15 | TRBD1 | CASLYTGDSGNTIYF
TRBV6-5 | 10 | NA | CASNDYGYTF
TRBV9 | 14 | NA | CASSVVLGNTEAFF
TRBV6-2/TRBV6-3 | 15 | NA | CASSSRIASADEQFF
TRBV5-1 | 15 | TRBD1 | CASSLKQGIDYEQYF
TRBV29-1 | 14 | NA | CSVEDPGMGNEQFF
TRBV28 | 14 | TRBD1 | CASSSTGGSYGYTF
TRBV3-1/TRBV3-2 | 13 | NA | CASNSGRDYGYTF
TRBV6-5 | 14 | NA | CASSYSKGRSPLHF
TRBV5-1 | 13 | NA | CASSLVGDTEAFF
TRBV7-8 | 14 | TRBD1 | CASSGTGGFGGYTF
TRBV28 | 13 | NA | CASSRRGRYGYTF
TRBV18 | 15 | TRBD1 | CASSRDRSQGTEAFF
TRBV5-6 | 14 | TRBD1 | CASSLQTGNYGYTF
TRBV28 | 15 | NA | CASSYRVYSNQPQHF
TRBV7-3 | 18 | TRBD2 | CASSPREAGGSSYNEQFF
TRBV21-1 | 14 | NA | CTEWLAGVYSEQFF
TRBV10-2 | 16 | NA | CASSFGTSSSGNTIYF
TRBV28 | 13 | NA | CASRDGVNTEAFF
TRBV18 | 14 | NA | CASSPQGHTDTQYF
TRBV7-8 | 12 | TRBD1 | CASSLAPGQEYF
TRBV7-2 | 17 | NA | CASSRNPWGYSGNTIYF
TRBV28 | 17 | TRBD1 | CASSFGIGTVSGNTIYF
TRBV7-2 | 18 | TRBD1 | CASRQSNGTVLLSYEQYF
TRBV27 | 14 | NA | CASSSHGRGTEAFF
TRBV30 | 15 | TRBD1 | CAWSVLGRGNEKLFF
TRBV18 | 16 | TRBD1 | CASSPRSDRAEGGYTF
TRBV3-1/TRBV3-2 | 14 | NA | CASSQVSGFTEAFF
TRBV7-9 | 16 | NA | CASSFPRGSGANVLTF
TRBV7-6 | 10 | TRBD2 | CAWEGDTQYF
TRBV6-5 | 15 | NA | CASSYPQGDNQPQHF
TRBV2 | 12 | NA | CASSELVIPLHF
TRBV27 | 13 | NA | CASSLGANTEAFF
TRBV13 | 15 | TRBD2 | CASSLPRGLDNEQFF
TRBV7-9 | 13 | NA | CASTTTGLLRAFF
TRBV6-5 | 13 | NA | CASAVAASYEQYF
TRBV19 | 15 | NA | CASSPPVNRATEAFF
TRBV6-1 | 16 | NA | CASSAPGGGLNQPQHF
TRBV6-6 | 14 | NA | CASSLQRSNQPQHF
TRBV7-8 | 14 | NA | CASSTGHTNTEAFF
TRBV5-1 | 19 | TRBD2 | CASSSTGTSGTRSTDTQYF
TRBV4-3 | 15 | NA | CASSQDSERTYEQYF
TRBV7-7 | 12 | NA | CASSLNGNEQFF
TRBV7-9 | 16 | NA | CASSLSGSGPRSPLHF
TRBV2 | 10 | NA | CASSFETQYF
TRBV18 | 13 | TRBD1 | CASSPPGGYGYTF
TRBV3-1/TRBV3-2 | 10 | NA | CANRGYEQYF
TRBV13 | 14 | NA | CASSPNRGTGELFF